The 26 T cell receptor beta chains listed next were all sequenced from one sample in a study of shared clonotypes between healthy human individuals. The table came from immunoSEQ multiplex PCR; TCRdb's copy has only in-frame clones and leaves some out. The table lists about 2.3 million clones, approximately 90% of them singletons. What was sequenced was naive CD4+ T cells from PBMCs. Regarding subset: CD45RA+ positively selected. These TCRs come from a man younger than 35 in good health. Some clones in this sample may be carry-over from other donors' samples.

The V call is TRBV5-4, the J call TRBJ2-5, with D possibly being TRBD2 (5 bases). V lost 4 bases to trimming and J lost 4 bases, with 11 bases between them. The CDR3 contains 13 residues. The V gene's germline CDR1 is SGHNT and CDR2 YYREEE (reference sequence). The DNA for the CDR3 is TGTGCCAGCAGCCGTTTTGGAGGAGAGACCCAGTACTTC. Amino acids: CASSRFGGETQYF.

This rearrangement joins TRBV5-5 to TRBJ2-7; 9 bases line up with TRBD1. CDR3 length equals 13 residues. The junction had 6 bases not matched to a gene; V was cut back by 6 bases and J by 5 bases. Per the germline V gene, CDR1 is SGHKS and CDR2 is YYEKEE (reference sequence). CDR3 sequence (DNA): TGTGCCAGCACCGGGACAGGGCGCCACGAGCAGTACTTC. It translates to CASTGTGRHEQYF.

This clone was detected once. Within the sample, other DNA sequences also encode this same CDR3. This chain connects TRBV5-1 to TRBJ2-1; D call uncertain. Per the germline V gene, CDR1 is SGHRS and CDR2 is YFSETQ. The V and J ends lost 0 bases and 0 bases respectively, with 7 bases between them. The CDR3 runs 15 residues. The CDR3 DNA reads TGCGCCAGCAGCTTGGTTCGAAGCTCCTACAATGAGCAGTTCTTC. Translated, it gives CASSLVRSSYNEQFF.

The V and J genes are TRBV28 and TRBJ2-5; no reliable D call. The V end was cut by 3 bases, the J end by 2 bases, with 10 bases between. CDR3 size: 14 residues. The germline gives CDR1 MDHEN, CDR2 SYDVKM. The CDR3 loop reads CASSFYSEQETQYF. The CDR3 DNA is TGTGCCAGCAGTTTCTACAGCGAACAAGAGACCCAGTACTTC.

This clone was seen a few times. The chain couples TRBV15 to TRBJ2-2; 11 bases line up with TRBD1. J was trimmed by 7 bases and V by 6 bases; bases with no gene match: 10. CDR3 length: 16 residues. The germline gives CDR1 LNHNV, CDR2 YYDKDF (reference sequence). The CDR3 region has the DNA TGTGCCACCAGGTTGGACAGGGGGCCGACGCACGGGGAGCTGTTTTTT. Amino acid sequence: CATRLDRGPTHGELFF.

The CDR3 DNA follows: TGTGCCAGCAGCTTAGAAGGTTCCCTCTCCTACGAGCAGTACTTC. It codes for CASSLEGSLSYEQYF. The rearrangement links TRBV7-9 to TRBJ2-7, with D uncertain. V lost 1 base and J lost 0, with 10 bases in between. This CDR3 region has 15 residues. Germline assignment: CDR1 SEHNR and CDR2 FQNEAQ (reference sequence).

CDR3 sequence reads: CAISESGPEGWDTEAFF. The CDR3 bases are TGTGCCATCAGTGAGTCAGGACCCGAAGGATGGGACACTGAAGCTTTCTTT. The chain has TRBV10-3 and TRBJ1-1; D is ambiguous. V was cut by 0 bases and J by 3 bases, with 17 bases left in between. The germline CDR1 and CDR2 sequences are ENHRY and SYGVKD. The CDR3 is made up of 17 amino acids.

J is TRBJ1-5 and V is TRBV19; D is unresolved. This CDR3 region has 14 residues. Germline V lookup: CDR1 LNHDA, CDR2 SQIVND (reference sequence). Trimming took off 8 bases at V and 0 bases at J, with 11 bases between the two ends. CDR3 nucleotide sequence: TGTGCCAGTCGCATCGACTTTAGCAATCAGCCCCAGCATTTT. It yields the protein CASRIDFSNQPQHF. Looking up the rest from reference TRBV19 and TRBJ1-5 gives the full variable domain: DGGITQSPKYLFRKEGQNVTLSCEQNLNHDAMYWYRQDPGQGLRLIYYSQIVNDFQKGDIAEGYSVSREKKESFPLTVTSAQKNPTAFYLCASRIDFSNQPQHFGDGTRLSIL.

DNA for the CDR3: TGCGCCAGCAGCTACATCAGGGCTTCTAACACTGAAGCTTTCTTT. It encodes CASSYIRASNTEAFF. J is TRBJ1-1 and V is TRBV5-1; the D gene is possibly TRBD1 (5 bases). V lost 3 bases and J 2 bases, leaving 14 bases between the germline ends. CDR1 and CDR2 (germline): SGHRS, YFSETQ. This CDR3 has 15 amino acids.

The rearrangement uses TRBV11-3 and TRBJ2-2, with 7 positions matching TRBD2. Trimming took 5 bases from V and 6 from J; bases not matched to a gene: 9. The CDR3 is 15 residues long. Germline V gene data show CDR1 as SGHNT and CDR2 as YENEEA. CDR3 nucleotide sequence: TGTGCCAGCAGCCCACGGACTAGTCAGTCCGGGGAGCTGTTTTTT. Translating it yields CASSPRTSQSGELFF.

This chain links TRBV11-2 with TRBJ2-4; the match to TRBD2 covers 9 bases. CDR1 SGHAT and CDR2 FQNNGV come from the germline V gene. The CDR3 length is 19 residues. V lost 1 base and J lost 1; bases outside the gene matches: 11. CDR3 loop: CASSLVRSGRNGAKNIQYF. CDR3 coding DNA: TGTGCCAGCAGCTTAGTCCGTAGCGGGAGAAACGGTGCCAAAAACATTCAGTACTTC.

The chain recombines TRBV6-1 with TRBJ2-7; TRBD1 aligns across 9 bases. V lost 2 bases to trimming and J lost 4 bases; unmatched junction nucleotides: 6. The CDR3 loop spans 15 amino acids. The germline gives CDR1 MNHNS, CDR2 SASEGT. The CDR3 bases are TGTGCCAGCAGTGAACCGGACAGGGGAGCATACGAGCAGTACTTC. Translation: CASSEPDRGAYEQYF.

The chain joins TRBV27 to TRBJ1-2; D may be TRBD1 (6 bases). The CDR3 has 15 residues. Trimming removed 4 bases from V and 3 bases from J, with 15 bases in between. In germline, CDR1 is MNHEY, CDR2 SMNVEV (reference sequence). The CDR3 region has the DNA TGTGCCAGCAGTTCCAGGACAGATAGGGACTATGGCTACACCTTC. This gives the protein CASSSRTDRDYGYTF.

The CDR3, as DNA: TGTGCCAGCAGGGGGAGACTGAACACTGAAGCTTTCTTT. Its translation: CASRGRLNTEAFF. The genes are TRBV6-1 and TRBJ1-1; D ambiguous. Per the germline V gene, CDR1 is MNHNS and CDR2 is SASEGT. The CDR3 loop spans 13 amino acids. The V end lost 6 bases, the J end lost 0 bases, and 8 bases lay between the germline ends.

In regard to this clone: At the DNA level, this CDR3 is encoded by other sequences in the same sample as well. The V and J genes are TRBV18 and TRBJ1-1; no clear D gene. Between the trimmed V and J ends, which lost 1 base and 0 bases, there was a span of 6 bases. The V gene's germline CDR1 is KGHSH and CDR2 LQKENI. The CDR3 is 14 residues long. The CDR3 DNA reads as TGTGCCAGCTCACCACAGACGGTGAACACTGAAGCTTTCTTT. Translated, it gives CASSPQTVNTEAFF.

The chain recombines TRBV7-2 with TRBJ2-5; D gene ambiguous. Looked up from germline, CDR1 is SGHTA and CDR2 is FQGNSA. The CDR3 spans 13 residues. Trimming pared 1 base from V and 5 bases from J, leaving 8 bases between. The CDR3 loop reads CASSLVRPETQYF. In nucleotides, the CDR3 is TGTGCCAGCAGCTTAGTCCGTCCGGAGACCCAGTACTTC.

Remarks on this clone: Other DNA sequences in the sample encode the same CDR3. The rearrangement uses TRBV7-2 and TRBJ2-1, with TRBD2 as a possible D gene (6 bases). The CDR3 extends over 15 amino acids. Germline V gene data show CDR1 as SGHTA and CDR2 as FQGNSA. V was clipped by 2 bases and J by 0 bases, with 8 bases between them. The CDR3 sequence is CASSLLGGSYNEQFF. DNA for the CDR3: TGTGCCAGCAGCTTACTGGGGGGCTCCTACAATGAGCAGTTCTTC.

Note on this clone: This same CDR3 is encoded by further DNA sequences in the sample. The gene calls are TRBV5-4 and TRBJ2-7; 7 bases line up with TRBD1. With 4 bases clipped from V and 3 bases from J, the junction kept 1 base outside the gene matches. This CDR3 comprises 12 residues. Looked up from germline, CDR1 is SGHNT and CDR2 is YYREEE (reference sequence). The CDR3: CASSRDSYEQYF. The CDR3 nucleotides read TGTGCCAGCAGCCGGGACAGCTACGAGCAGTACTTC.

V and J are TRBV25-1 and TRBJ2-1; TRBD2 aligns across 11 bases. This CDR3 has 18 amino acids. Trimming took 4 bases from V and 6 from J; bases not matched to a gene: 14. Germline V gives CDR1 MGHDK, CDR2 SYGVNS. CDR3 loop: CASSVGTSGSLLVNEQFF. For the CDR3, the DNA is TGTGCCAGCAGTGTCGGTACTAGCGGGAGCCTATTAGTCAATGAGCAGTTCTTC.

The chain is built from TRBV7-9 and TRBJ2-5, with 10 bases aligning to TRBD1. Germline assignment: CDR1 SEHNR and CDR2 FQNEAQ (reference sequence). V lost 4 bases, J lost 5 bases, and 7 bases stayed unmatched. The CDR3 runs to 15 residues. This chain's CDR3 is CASSSLTDRGETQYF. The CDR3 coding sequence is TGTGCCAGCAGCTCCCTGACGGACAGGGGGGAGACCCAGTACTTC.

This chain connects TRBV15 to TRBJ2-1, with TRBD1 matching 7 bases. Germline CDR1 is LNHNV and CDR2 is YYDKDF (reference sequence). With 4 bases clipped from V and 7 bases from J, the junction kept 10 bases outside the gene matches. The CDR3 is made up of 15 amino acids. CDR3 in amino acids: CATSTHRGMGNEQFF. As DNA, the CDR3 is TGTGCCACCAGCACGCACAGGGGAATGGGGAATGAGCAGTTCTTC.

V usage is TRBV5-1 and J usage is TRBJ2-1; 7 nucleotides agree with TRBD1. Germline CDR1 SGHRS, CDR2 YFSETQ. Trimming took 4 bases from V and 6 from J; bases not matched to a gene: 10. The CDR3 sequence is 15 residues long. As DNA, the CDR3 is TGCGCCAGCAGCCCGCACTGGGACAGAGTCAATGAGCAGTTCTTC. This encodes CASSPHWDRVNEQFF.

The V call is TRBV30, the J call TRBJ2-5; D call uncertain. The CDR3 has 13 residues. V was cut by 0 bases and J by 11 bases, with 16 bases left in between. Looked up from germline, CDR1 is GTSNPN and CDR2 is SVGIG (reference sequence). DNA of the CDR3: TGTGCCTGGAGTGTCGACCGGATGGCCCAGCAGTACTTC. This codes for CAWSVDRMAQQYF.

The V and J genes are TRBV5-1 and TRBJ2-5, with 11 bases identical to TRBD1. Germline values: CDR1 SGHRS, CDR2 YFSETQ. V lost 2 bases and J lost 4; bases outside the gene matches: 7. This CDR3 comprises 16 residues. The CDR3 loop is CASSFGQGADGETQYF. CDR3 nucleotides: TGCGCCAGCAGCTTCGGACAGGGGGCGGATGGAGAGACCCAGTACTTC.

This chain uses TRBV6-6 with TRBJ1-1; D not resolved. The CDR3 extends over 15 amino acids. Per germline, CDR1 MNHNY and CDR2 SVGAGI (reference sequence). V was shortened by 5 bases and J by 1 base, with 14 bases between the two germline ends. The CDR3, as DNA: TGTGCCAGCAGTCTCGCTACGGCGGGGAACACTGAAGCTTTCTTT. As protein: CASSLATAGNTEAFF.

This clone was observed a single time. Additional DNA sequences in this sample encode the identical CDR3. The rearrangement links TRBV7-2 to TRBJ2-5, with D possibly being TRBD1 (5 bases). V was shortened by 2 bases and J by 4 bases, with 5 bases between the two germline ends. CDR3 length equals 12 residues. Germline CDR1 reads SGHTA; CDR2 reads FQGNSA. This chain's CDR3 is CASSLRGETQYF. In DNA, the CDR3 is TGTGCCAGCAGCTTAAGGGGAGAGACCCAGTACTTC.